Here is one T cell receptor (beta chain) with its context. This specimen belongs to a study of blood T cells in healthy people across ages. At the level of the study: Template switching picked up about one barcoded beta molecule for each two T cells.

A second PCR, run for roughly 7 to 12 cycles, used a sample-barcoded 5' primer plus a J-beta primer mix. With 12 random nucleotides, a template-switch adaptor tagged each individual cDNA molecule. MiXCR, applied by TCRdb to the 5' RACE reads, yields one record per CDR3 protein. Among about 1.5 million distinct CDR3 sequences listed, roughly 43% were seen once. Germline CDR1 and CDR2: MNHNY and SVGAGI (reference sequence). Trimming shortened V by 0 bases and J by 2 bases, and 13 bases separated the two germline ends. This CDR3 contains 16 residues. The source material was blood. The clonotype originates from a woman younger than 35 in good health. This sequence joins TRBV6-6 and TRBJ1-2; D unresolved. The CDR3 nucleotides are TGTGCCAGCAGTTACTCCCTCCATCCGACGAACTATGGCTACACCTTC. It codes for CASSYSLHPTNYGYTF.